This TCR beta chain was retrieved from a study of cytomegalovirus exposure and HLA in healthy donors. Study results and caveats: In all likelihood, a cluster of highly shared sequence variants was a sequencing artifact. Some segments of the V type, notably TRBV6-2 and TRBV6-3, were excluded as indistinguishable. A prior analysis recorded that most TCR beta V segments were productive about 87% or about 30% of the time.

The CDR3 has 16 residues. The germline gives CDR1 SNHLY, CDR2 FYNNEI. The V segment lost 0 bases and the J segment 2 bases; nucleotides outside the gene matches: 3. Points on this clone: Its matching antigen is unknown.

PCR primers comprised 60 Vbeta and 13 Jbeta primers. The protocol was immunoSEQ multiplex PCR, while the TCRdb copy is restricted to in-frame clones and leaves out a portion. The sample holds roughly 100,000 clones; roughly 85% are singletons and the top ten take 2% to 3%. The sequencing sample was made of PBMCs. This sequence was found in a man aged 35 to 55 in good health and CMV-seronegative. The chain carries TRBV2 and TRBJ2-1; TRBD2 aligns across 8 bases. Here the CDR3 DNA reads TGTGCCAGCAGTGAAGCCGGGGGGGACACCTACAATGAGCAGTTCTTC. This sequence encodes CASSEAGGDTYNEQFF.